This record looks at one TCR beta chain sequence and its context. Germline CDR1 is SQVTM and CDR2 is ANQGSEA. CDR3 length equals 16 residues. Trimming cost V 4 bases and J 0 bases; bases outside gene matches: 5. This specimen comes from a study of T-cell reconstitution after alpha-beta-depleted transplantation in children. Construction of the TCRbeta library involved unique molecular identifiers. TCRdb independently ran MiXCR on the PCR reads; one entry per CDR3 protein. The sample carries more than 450,000 distinct CDR3 sequences, approximately 16% recorded once. The source was PBMCs from the stem cell graft donor, collected from the stem cell graft. This TCR was sampled from a human donor who donated a stem cell graft to a child with acute lymphoblastic leukemia. The chain uses TRBV29-1 and TRBJ2-1, with TRBD2 matching over 11 bases. CDR3 bases: TGCAGCGTTGGGGCTAGCGGGAGGTCCTCCTACAATGAGCAGTTCTTC. Translated, it gives CSVGASGRSSYNEQFF.